This TCR beta chain was found in a study of graft-versus-host responses after intestinal transplantation. Looking at the study overall: Recipients uniformly received anti-thymocyte globulin induction, followed by tacrolimus and steroids for approximately 3 years.

Germline-derived CDR1 and CDR2 are LNHDA and SQIVND (reference sequence). V was trimmed by 2 bases and J by 4 bases, leaving 6 bases between them. The CDR3 sequence is 13 residues long. Study-level results: Researchers found peak circulating GvH clone levels linked to early post-transplant HvG declines. Some patients had graft-donor T cell macrochimerism. In their allografts, the ratios of graft-versus-host to host-versus-graft T cell clones were high. Ileal or blood samples showed some GvH clones first, and such clones were also found in recipient marrow.

Remarks on this clone: Its specificity is unknown.

Profiling relied on immunoSEQ multiplex PCR, and the TCRdb table lists in-frame clones only, not all of them. This table holds more than 90,000 clones, approximately 92% found once. Source: unstimulated CD8+ T cells sorted from spleen or lymph node cells, taken before intestinal transplant. The chain has TRBV19 and TRBJ1-5; D is unclear. This receptor was taken from a human donor who received an intestinal transplant. The chain's CDR3 is CASSIRGNQPQHF. The DNA for the CDR3 is TGTGCCAGTAGTATAAGAGGGAATCAGCCCCAGCATTTT. Supplemented by reference TRBV19 and TRBJ1-5, the full variable domain reads DGGITQSPKYLFRKEGQNVTLSCEQNLNHDAMYWYRQDPGQGLRLIYYSQIVNDFQKGDIAEGYSVSREKKESFPLTVTSAQKNPTAFYLCASSIRGNQPQHFGDGTRLSIL.